This TCR beta chain comes out of a study of T cell responses to AZD1222 COVID-19 vaccine. Germline-derived CDR1 and CDR2 are MNHEY and SVGEGT. With V trimmed by 0 bases and J by 0 bases, 12 bases remained unmatched. This CDR3 has 19 residues. The method was immunoSEQ multiplex PCR; TCRdb's version includes in-frame clones alone and lacks a portion of them. The top ten clones hold roughly 14% of a sample with about 110,000 clones, about 87% of them seen once. Comment on this clone: The antigen remains unidentified.

Study observations and caveats: Samples come after the peak T cell response, not at day 14. Among AZD1222 vaccinees, only six or seven were seropositive at baseline. The span of vaccine-associated CD4 TCRs extended across spike, with dominance at 160-218 and 743-854. A rise in Spike-specific TCR breadth and depth followed two AZD1222 doses.

The input for sequencing was peripheral blood, taken 28 days after the second AZD1222 dose. The receptor comes from an adult who received the AZD1222 COVID-19 vaccine. The chain uses TRBV6-2 or TRBV6-3 and TRBJ2-7, with 9 bases fitting TRBD2. The CDR3 DNA reads TGTGCCAGCAGTTACTCAATACAAAGGACTAGCGCTTTCTCCTACGAGCAGTACTTC. This gives the protein CASSYSIQRTSAFSYEQYF.